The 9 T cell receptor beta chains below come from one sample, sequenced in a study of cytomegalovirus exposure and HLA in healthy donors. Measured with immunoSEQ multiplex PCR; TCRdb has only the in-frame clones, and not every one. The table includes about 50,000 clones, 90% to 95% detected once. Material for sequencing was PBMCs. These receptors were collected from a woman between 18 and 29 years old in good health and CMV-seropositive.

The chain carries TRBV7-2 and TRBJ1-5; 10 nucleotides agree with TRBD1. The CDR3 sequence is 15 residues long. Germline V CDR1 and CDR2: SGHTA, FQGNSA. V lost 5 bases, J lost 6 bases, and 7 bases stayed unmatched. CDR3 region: CASSPRTGGGQPQHF. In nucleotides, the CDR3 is TGTGCCAGCAGCCCCCGGACAGGGGGGGGTCAGCCCCAGCATTTT. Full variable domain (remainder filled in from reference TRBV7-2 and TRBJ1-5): GAGVSQSPSNKVTEKGKDVELRCDPISGHTALYWYRQSLGQGLEFLIYFQGNSAPDKSGLPSDRFSAERTGGSVSTLTIQRTQQEDSAVYLCASSPRTGGGQPQHFGDGTRLSIL.

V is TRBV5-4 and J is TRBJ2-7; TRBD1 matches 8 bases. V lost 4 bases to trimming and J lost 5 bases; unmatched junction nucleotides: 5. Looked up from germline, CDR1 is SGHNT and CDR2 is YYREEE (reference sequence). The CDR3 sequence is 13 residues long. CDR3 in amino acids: CASSRTGSNEQYF. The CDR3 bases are TGTGCCAGCAGCCGGACAGGGTCCAACGAGCAGTACTTC. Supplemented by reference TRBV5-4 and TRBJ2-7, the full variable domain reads ETGVTQSPTHLIKTRGQQVTLRCSSQSGHNTVSWYQQALGQGPQFIFQYYREEENGRGNFPPRFSGLQFPNYSSELNVNALELDDSALYLCASSRTGSNEQYFGPGTRLTVT.

Here the CDR3 DNA reads TGCAGCGCACAGTCATCCGGGACAAAGAACTATGGCTACACCTTC. It encodes CSAQSSGTKNYGYTF. The rearrangement joins TRBV29-1 to TRBJ1-2, with D possibly being TRBD1 (6 bases). Between the trimmed V and J ends, which lost 7 bases and 2 bases, there was a span of 20 bases. CDR3 length equals 15 residues. The germline V gene encodes CDR1 SQVTM and CDR2 ANQGSEA.

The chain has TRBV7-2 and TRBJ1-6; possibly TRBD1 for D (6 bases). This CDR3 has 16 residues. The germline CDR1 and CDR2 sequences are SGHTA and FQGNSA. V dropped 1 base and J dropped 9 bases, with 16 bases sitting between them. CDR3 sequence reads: CASSLGGQGPSSPLHF. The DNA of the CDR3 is TGTGCCAGCAGCTTAGGAGGCCAGGGGCCTAGTTCACCCCTCCACTTT.

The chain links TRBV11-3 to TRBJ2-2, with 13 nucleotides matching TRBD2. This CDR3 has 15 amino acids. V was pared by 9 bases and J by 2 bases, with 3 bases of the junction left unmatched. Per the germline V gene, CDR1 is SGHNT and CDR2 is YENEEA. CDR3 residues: CASGLAGANTGELFF. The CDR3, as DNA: TGTGCCAGTGGACTAGCGGGGGCCAACACCGGGGAGCTGTTTTTT.

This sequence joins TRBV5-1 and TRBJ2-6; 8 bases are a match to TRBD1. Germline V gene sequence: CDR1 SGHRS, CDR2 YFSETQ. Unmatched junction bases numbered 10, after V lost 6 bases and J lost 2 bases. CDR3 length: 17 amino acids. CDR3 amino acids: CASNSDRVLPGANVLTF. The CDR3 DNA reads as TGCGCCAGCAACTCGGACAGGGTTTTACCTGGGGCCAACGTCCTGACTTTC.

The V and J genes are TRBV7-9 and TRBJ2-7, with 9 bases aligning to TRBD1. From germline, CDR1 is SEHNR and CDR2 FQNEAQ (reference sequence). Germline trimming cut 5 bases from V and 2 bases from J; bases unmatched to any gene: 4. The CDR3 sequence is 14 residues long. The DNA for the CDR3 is TGTGCCAGCAGCGCCCGGGACAGGGCCTACGAGCAGTACTTC. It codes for CASSARDRAYEQYF.

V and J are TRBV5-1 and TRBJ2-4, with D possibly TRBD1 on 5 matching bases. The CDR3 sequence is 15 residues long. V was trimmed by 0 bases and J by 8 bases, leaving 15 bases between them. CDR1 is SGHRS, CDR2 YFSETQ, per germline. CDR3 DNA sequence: TGCGCCAGCAGCTTGGCAGGGCGCCGCGAACACATTCAGTACTTC. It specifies CASSLAGRREHIQYF.

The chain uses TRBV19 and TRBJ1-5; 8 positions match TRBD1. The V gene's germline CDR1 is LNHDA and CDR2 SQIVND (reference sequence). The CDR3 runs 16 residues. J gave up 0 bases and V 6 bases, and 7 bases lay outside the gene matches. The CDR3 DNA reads TGTGCCAGTAGGAAAGGACAGGGTTATAGCAATCAGCCCCAGCATTTT. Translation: CASRKGQGYSNQPQHF.